The sequence of this T cell receptor (beta chain) was determined in a study of CD8 T cells in Susac syndrome. The CDR3 has 11 residues. CDR1 and CDR2 (germline): SGHAT, FQNNGV. The V gene lost 2 bases and the J gene lost 7 bases, with 5 bases spanning the gap. RNA totalling about 0.45 to 1 ug underwent reverse transcription with random hexamers. A single record per CDR3 protein comes from TCRdb applying MiXCR to the immunoSEQ multiplex PCR reads. The repertoire has approximately 160,000 distinct CDR3 sequences, 92% of them found once; the top ten carry roughly 0.08%. This clonotype was obtained from a human donor in good health. This chain connects TRBV11-2 to TRBJ1-2; D gene ambiguous. Specimen: CD4+ T cells from PBMCs. The CDR3 DNA is TGTGCCAGCAGCTTAAAGGGTGGCTACACCTTC. As protein: CASSLKGGYTF.